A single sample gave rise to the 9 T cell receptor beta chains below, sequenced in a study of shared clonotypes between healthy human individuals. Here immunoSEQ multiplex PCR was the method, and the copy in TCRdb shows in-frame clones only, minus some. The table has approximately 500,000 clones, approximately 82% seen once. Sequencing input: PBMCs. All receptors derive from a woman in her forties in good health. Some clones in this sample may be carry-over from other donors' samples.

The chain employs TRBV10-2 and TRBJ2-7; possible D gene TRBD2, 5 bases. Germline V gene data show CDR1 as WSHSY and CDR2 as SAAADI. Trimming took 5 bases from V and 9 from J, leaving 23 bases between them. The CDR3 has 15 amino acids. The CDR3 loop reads CASSSLTWELVRQYF. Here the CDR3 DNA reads TGCGCCAGCAGTTCCCTAACATGGGAACTAGTCAGGCAGTACTTC.

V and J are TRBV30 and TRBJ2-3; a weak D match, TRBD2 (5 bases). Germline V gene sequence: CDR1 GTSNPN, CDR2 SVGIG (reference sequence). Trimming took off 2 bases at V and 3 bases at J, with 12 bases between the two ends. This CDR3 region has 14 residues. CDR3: CAWSSGEGTDTQYF. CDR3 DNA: TGTGCCTGGAGTTCCGGGGAAGGAACAGATACGCAGTATTTT.

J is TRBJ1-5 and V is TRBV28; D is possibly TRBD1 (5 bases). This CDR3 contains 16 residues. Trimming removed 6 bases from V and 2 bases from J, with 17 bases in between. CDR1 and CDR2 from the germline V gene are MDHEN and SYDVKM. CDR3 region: CASRPPQGMGNQPQHF. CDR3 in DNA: TGTGCCAGCAGACCCCCTCAGGGTATGGGCAATCAGCCCCAGCATTTT.

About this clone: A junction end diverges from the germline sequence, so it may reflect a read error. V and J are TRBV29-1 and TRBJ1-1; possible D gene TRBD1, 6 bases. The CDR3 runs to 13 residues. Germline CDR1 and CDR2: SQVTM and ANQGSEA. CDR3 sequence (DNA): TGCAGCGCTGAAGGCGGGGGGCACACTGAAGCTTTCTTT. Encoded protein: CSAEGGGHTEAFF.

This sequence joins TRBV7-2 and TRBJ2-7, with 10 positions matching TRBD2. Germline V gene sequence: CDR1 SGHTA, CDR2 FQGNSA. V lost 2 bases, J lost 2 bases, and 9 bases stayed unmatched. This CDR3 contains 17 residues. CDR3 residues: CASSLKTSGSQAYEQYF. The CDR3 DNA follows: TGTGCCAGCAGCTTAAAGACTAGCGGGTCCCAGGCCTACGAGCAGTACTTC. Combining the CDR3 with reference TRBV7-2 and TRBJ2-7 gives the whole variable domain GAGVSQSPSNKVTEKGKDVELRCDPISGHTALYWYRQSLGQGLEFLIYFQGNSAPDKSGLPSDRFSAERTGGSVSTLTIQRTQQEDSAVYLCASSLKTSGSQAYEQYFGPGTRLTVT.

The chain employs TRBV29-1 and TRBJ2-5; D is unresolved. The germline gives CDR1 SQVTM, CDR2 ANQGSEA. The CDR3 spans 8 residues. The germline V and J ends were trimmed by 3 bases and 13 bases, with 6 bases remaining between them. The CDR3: CSVDPGYF. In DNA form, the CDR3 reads TGCAGCGTTGATCCGGGGTACTTC.

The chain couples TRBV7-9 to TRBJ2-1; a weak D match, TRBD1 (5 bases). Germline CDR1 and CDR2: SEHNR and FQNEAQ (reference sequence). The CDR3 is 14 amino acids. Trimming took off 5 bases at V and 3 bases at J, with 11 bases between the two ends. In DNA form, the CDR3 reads TGTGCCAGCAGCCGTTCGACAGTCTACAATGAGCAGTTCTTC. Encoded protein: CASSRSTVYNEQFF.

CDR3 region: CAWSLPAIAVGTGELFF. The CDR3 bases are TGTGCCTGGAGTCTCCCTGCGATAGCGGTAGGCACCGGGGAGCTGTTTTTT. V usage is TRBV30 and J usage is TRBJ2-2, with a possible D match to TRBD2 (6 bases). V lost 2 bases and J 4 bases, leaving 20 bases between the germline ends. Germline CDR1 is GTSNPN and CDR2 is SVGIG (reference sequence). The CDR3 covers 17 residues.

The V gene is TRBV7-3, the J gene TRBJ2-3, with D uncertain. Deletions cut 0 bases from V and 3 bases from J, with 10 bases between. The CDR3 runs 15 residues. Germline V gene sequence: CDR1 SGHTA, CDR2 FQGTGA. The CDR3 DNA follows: TGTGCCAGCAGCTTAACGGGGTTAAGGACAGATACGCAGTATTTT. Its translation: CASSLTGLRTDTQYF.